This T cell receptor beta chain was sequenced during a study of blood T cell repertoires in COVID-19. At the level of the study: Sites across the United States, Italy and Spain contributed samples from acute and convalescent COVID-19. Sample material is recorded as cDNA or gDNA derived from T cells, B-cell-depleted T cells, or PBMCs.

Seattle patients were enrolled during active infection and followed longitudinally. Per the authors' pipeline: Reference gene primer amplification gave nucleated cell count estimates. The protocol was immunoSEQ multiplex PCR, while the TCRdb copy is restricted to in-frame clones and leaves out a portion. V, J and clone size reflect that table, while D and trimming were determined from the DNA. The table lists more than 200,000 clones, roughly 80% of them singletons, with 8% to 9% in the top ten. V lost 2 bases and J lost 4; bases outside the gene matches: 10. CDR3 length: 16 residues. CDR1 is KGHSH, CDR2 LQKENI, per germline.

This sequence originates from a woman older than 75 with COVID-19, enrolled during active disease. The sequencing input was peripheral blood. The V gene is TRBV18, the J gene TRBJ2-7; TRBD2 matches at 8 bases. The CDR3 loop is CASSPSLAGAEYEQYF. The CDR3 DNA follows: TGTGCCAGCTCACCATCGCTAGCGGGTGCCGAATACGAGCAGTACTTC. Complete variable domain (other parts from reference TRBV18 and TRBJ2-7): NAGVMQNPRHLVRRRGQEARLRCSPMKGHSHVYWYRQLPEEGLKFMVYLQKENIIDESGMPKERFSAEFPKEGPSILRIQQVVRGDSAAYFCASSPSLAGAEYEQYFGPGTRLTVT.